Below are 25 T cell receptor beta chains sequenced from a single sample in a study of T cells in Graves' hyperthyroidism and ophthalmopathy. Amplification targeted TCR beta CDR3 regions from RNA transcripts. Researchers ran a first-round RT-PCR on the TCR CDR3 using the HTBI primer set. One entry per CDR3 protein results from TCRdb running MiXCR on the multiplex PCR reads. The repertoire has roughly 240,000 distinct CDR3 sequences, approximately 25% of them found once; the top ten carry approximately 35%. Material for sequencing was blood. The receptors here all came from a woman between 40 and 50 years old with Graves' ophthalmopathy.

As concerns this clonotype: A read error may explain this, as a much larger clone is one base away. The CDR3 bases are TGTGCCAGCTCACCACGGAGCGGGGCCCAAGAGACCCAGTACTTC. It yields the protein CASSPRSGAQETQYF. V gene TRBV18 combines with J gene TRBJ2-5; 7 bases fit TRBD2. The CDR3 extends over 15 amino acids. V was pared by 1 base and J by 1 base, with 3 bases of the junction left unmatched. Germline values: CDR1 KGHSH, CDR2 LQKENI.

This clonotype was seen repeatedly, ten times or more. The chain has TRBV2 and TRBJ1-6; 7 nucleotides match TRBD1. J gave up 8 bases and V 3 bases, and 10 bases lay outside the gene matches. The CDR3 is made up of 16 amino acids. Looked up from germline, CDR1 is SNHLY and CDR2 is FYNNEI. The CDR3 spells CASSELPTGVDSPLHF. Here the CDR3 DNA reads TGTGCCAGCAGTGAGCTCCCTACAGGGGTTGATTCACCCCTCCACTTT.

This clonotype was counted many times. The chain recombines TRBV20-1 with TRBJ1-2, with D tentatively TRBD1 (5 bases). V was cut by 5 bases and J by 6 bases, with 22 bases left in between. In germline, CDR1 is DFQATT, CDR2 SNEGSKA (reference sequence). The CDR3 sequence is 15 residues long. CDR3 sequence reads: CSAALGQVKGDGYTF. CDR3 bases: TGCAGTGCTGCCTTGGGGCAGGTCAAAGGTGATGGCTACACCTTC.

This rearrangement joins TRBV12-3 or TRBV12-4 to TRBJ1-2; D not resolved. V lost 3 bases to trimming and J lost 6 bases, with 17 bases between them. CDR3 length equals 15 residues. The CDR3 bases are TGTGCCAGCAGTTTTGAACCGCTGAGAGTGGATGGCTACACCTTC. Amino acids: CASSFEPLRVDGYTF.

This clonotype was seen just once. J is TRBJ1-3 and V is TRBV12-3 or TRBV12-4, with D perhaps TRBD1 (6 bases). V lost 2 bases and J lost 4, with 9 bases in between. The CDR3 consists of 14 residues. For the CDR3, the DNA is TGTGCCAGCAGTTTATCAGACAGGGGAAACACCATATATTTT. Protein: CASSLSDRGNTIYF.

This clonotype was counted a few times. The chain joins TRBV12-3 or TRBV12-4 to TRBJ2-7, with 10 nucleotides matching TRBD1. With 6 bases clipped from V and 6 bases from J, the junction kept 5 bases outside the gene matches. This CDR3 spans 13 amino acids. The CDR3 DNA follows: TGTGCCAGCAGCCAACGGGACAGGGGCGAGCAGTACTTC. This gives the protein CASSQRDRGEQYF.

This clonotype was found many times. The chain uses TRBV24-1 and TRBJ1-5; TRBD1 matches 8 bases. Germline assignment: CDR1 KGHDR and CDR2 SFDVKD. J was trimmed by 0 bases and V by 4 bases; bases with no gene match: 1. The CDR3 consists of 15 residues. CDR3 sequence: CATSDRGHSNQPQHF. Here the CDR3 DNA reads TGTGCCACCAGTGACAGGGGGCATAGCAATCAGCCCCAGCATTTT.

The CDR3 loop is CASSLGLGNQETQYF. CDR3 in DNA: TGTGCCAGCAGCTTAGGGTTAGGAAACCAAGAGACCCAGTACTTC. This chain joins TRBV11-2 and TRBJ2-5; D is unclear. The CDR3 extends over 15 amino acids. The V and J ends lost 1 base and 0 bases respectively, with 9 bases between them. Germline lookup yields CDR1 SGHAT and CDR2 FQNNGV.

This clonotype was seen at least ten times. The chain joins TRBV7-2 to TRBJ2-7, with 8 bases fitting TRBD2. Unmatched junction bases numbered 7, after V lost 4 bases and J lost 5 bases. The CDR3 sequence is 14 residues long. Germline CDR1 SGHTA, CDR2 FQGNSA. The CDR3 sequence: CASSSPGLVHEQYF. In nucleotides, the CDR3 is TGTGCCAGCAGCTCCCCGGGACTAGTACACGAGCAGTACTTC.

CDR3 loop: CASSLYSGGLYNEQFF. Written as DNA, the CDR3 is TGTGCCAGCAGTCTCTATAGCGGGGGGTTATACAATGAGCAGTTCTTC. This chain connects TRBV6-2 or TRBV6-3 to TRBJ2-1, with TRBD2 identical over 10 bases. The CDR3 is 16 amino acids. The V gene's germline CDR1 is MNHEY and CDR2 SVGEGT. Trimming at V came to 5 bases and at J to 4 bases, leaving 8 bases not matched to a gene.

This clonotype was recorded at least ten times. The chain couples TRBV28 to TRBJ1-5; D gene ambiguous. The V and J ends lost 3 bases and 0 bases respectively, with 6 bases between them. Germline loops: CDR1 MDHEN, CDR2 SYDVKM. CDR3 length equals 14 residues. CDR3 coding DNA: TGTGCCAGCAGTTTGGTCCATAGCAATCAGCCCCAGCATTTT. Protein sequence: CASSLVHSNQPQHF.

This clonotype came up many times. The CDR3 coding sequence is TGTGCCTGCCTCCCGACCATGAACACTGAAGCTTTCTTT. This gives the protein CACLPTMNTEAFF. V and J are TRBV30 and TRBJ1-1, with no clear D. Per germline, CDR1 GTSNPN and CDR2 SVGIG (reference sequence). The CDR3 sequence is 13 residues long. V was shortened by 6 bases and J by 0 bases, with 11 bases between the two germline ends. Filled out from reference TRBV30 and TRBJ1-1, the complete variable domain reads SQTIHQWPATLVQPVGSPLSLECTVEGTSNPNLYWYRQAAGRGLQLLFYSVGIGQISSEVPQNLSASRPQDRQFILSSKKLLLSDSGFYLCACLPTMNTEAFFGQGTRLTVV.

This clonotype appeared many times. The rearrangement links TRBV11-3 to TRBJ2-7; D remains unclear. V lost 2 bases and J 3 bases, leaving 11 bases between the germline ends. Germline CDR1 SGHNT, CDR2 YENEEA. This CDR3 is built from 14 residues. The CDR3 DNA is TGTGCCAGCAGCTTAAGTGGACGAGTCTACGAGCAGTACTTC. It codes for CASSLSGRVYEQYF.

Only one count was recorded for this clonotype. The DNA of the CDR3 is TGTGCCAGCTCCCGGGACAACAATCAGCCCCAGCATTTT. Translation gives CASSRDNNQPQHF. The V call is TRBV6-1, the J call TRBJ1-5, with D possibly matching TRBD1 (6 bases). CDR1 and CDR2 (germline): MNHNS, SASEGT. The CDR3 extends over 13 amino acids. Trimming left V 8 bases short and J 3 bases short, with 11 bases between.

This clonotype was detected ten times or more. V gene TRBV19 combines with J gene TRBJ1-5; D is possibly TRBD1 (5 bases). This CDR3 spans 15 amino acids. Trimming pared 3 bases from V and 0 bases from J, leaving 9 bases between. Germline lookup yields CDR1 LNHDA and CDR2 SQIVND (reference sequence). The CDR3 DNA follows: TGTGCCAGTAGTATGGGGCAGCCTAGCAATCAGCCCCAGCATTTT. It is translated as CASSMGQPSNQPQHF. The whole variable domain, filled in from reference TRBV19 and TRBJ1-5, reads DGGITQSPKYLFRKEGQNVTLSCEQNLNHDAMYWYRQDPGQGLRLIYYSQIVNDFQKGDIAEGYSVSREKKESFPLTVTSAQKNPTAFYLCASSMGQPSNQPQHFGDGTRLSIL.

The V and J genes are TRBV7-8 and TRBJ2-5; D is perhaps TRBD1 (7 bases). CDR3 size: 15 residues. From germline, CDR1 is SGHVS and CDR2 FQNEAQ. Deletions cut 3 bases from V and 5 bases from J, with 16 bases between. The CDR3 region is CASSFGPRGRETQYF. DNA for the CDR3: TGTGCCAGCAGCTTTGGTCCCAGGGGGAGGGAGACCCAGTACTTC.

This clonotype has a count of ten or more. This rearrangement joins TRBV18 to TRBJ1-1; maybe TRBD1 (5 bases). Germline V gives CDR1 KGHSH, CDR2 LQKENI. The CDR3 runs 13 residues. The V and J ends lost 2 bases and 6 bases respectively, with 10 bases between them. The chain's CDR3 is CASSPGAGAEAFF. Here the CDR3 DNA reads TGTGCCAGCTCACCAGGGGCCGGGGCTGAAGCTTTCTTT.

This clonotype appeared many times. This chain connects TRBV20-1 to TRBJ2-7, with a tentative D call TRBD1 (6 bases). V dropped 5 bases and J dropped 4 bases, with 9 bases sitting between them. The CDR3 consists of 11 residues. CDR1 and CDR2 from the germline V gene are DFQATT and SNEGSKA (reference sequence). The CDR3 spells CSAEQGYEQYF. The CDR3 nucleotides read TGCAGTGCTGAACAGGGATACGAGCAGTACTTC.

This clonotype has a count of ten or more. V is TRBV11-2 and J is TRBJ2-5, with 7 bases aligning to TRBD2. From germline, CDR1 is SGHAT and CDR2 FQNNGV. V was pared by 5 bases and J by 0 bases, with 6 bases of the junction left unmatched. The CDR3 is 15 residues long. The CDR3, as DNA: TGTGCCAGCAGCCGATGGGGGGGGAACCAAGAGACCCAGTACTTC. This gives the protein CASSRWGGNQETQYF.

This clonotype was recorded at least ten times. The rearrangement uses TRBV5-5 and TRBJ2-5; 7 nucleotides match TRBD2. CDR1 and CDR2 from the germline V gene are SGHKS and YYEKEE (reference sequence). CDR3 size: 14 residues. The junction had 4 bases not matched to a gene; V was cut back by 4 bases and J by 1 base. The CDR3, as DNA: TGTGCCAGCAGCCTCGGGGGGACCCAAGAGACCCAGTACTTC. This sequence encodes CASSLGGTQETQYF.

The table lists this clonotype with a few counts. The genes are TRBV6-1 and TRBJ2-5, with D tentatively TRBD2 (6 bases). CDR1 is MNHNS, CDR2 SASEGT, per germline. V shed 4 bases and J shed 8 bases, with 26 bases lying between them. This CDR3 is built from 17 residues. This CDR3 reads CASSAGPNRSPGETQYF. DNA of the CDR3: TGTGCCAGCAGTGCCGGCCCGAACAGGAGCCCGGGAGAAACCCAGTACTTC.

This clonotype appeared many times. This chain uses TRBV13 with TRBJ2-7, with D maybe TRBD2 (6 bases). V was pared by 5 bases and J by 3 bases, with 14 bases between. CDR3 length: 14 amino acids. The germline V gene encodes CDR1 PRHDT and CDR2 FYEKMQ (reference sequence). CDR3 nucleotide sequence: TGTGCCAGCAGCCCCGGAGGGACTCGCTACGAGCAGTACTTC. Its protein product is CASSPGGTRYEQYF.

J is TRBJ2-3 and V is TRBV30; D could derive from TRBD1 or TRBD2 (5 bases each). The CDR3 extends over 13 amino acids. Germline V gene sequence: CDR1 GTSNPN, CDR2 SVGIG (reference sequence). Trimming shortened V by 4 bases and J by 2 bases, and 10 bases separated the two germline ends. The CDR3 here is CAWIWGNTDTQYF. The CDR3 DNA reads as TGTGCCTGGATATGGGGGAACACAGATACGCAGTATTTT.

This clonotype occurred many times. The chain couples TRBV4-2 to TRBJ2-6; possibly TRBD1 for D (6 bases). Trimming removed 0 bases at V and 2 bases at J, with 8 bases between. The CDR3 has 16 amino acids. The germline CDR1 and CDR2 sequences are LGHNA and YNFKEQ. Here the CDR3 reads CASSQDPGAGANVLTF. The CDR3 DNA reads TGTGCCAGCAGCCAAGATCCAGGGGCTGGGGCCAACGTCCTGACTTTC.

This clonotype was seen a single time. Given a much more abundant clone one base away, this may be a read error. Because it lacks the conserved phenylalanine or tryptophan at the end, this CDR3 is likely a read error. This chain joins TRBV9 and TRBJ2-7, with D possibly matching TRBD2 (6 bases). The CDR3 has 15 amino acids. The germline V and J ends were trimmed by 3 bases and 5 bases, with 18 bases remaining between them. Germline values: CDR1 SGDLS, CDR2 YYNGEE. CDR3 DNA: TGTGCCAGCAGCGGCCCTGGGACTGCCCTACACGAGCAGTACCTC. Translated, it gives CASSGPGTALHEQYL.